These 5 T cell receptor beta chains share one sample of origin, sequenced in a study of CD8+ T cells in alopecia areata. Sequencing templates came from extracted RNA that was reverse transcribed into cDNA. Clones were sequenced by immunoSEQ multiplex PCR, and TCRdb holds only the in-frame ones, with some missing. The table has hundreds of thousands of clones, 50% to 60% seen once. This specimen consisted of CD4+ T cells sorted from blood, obtained at week 0. The receptors derive from a human donor with alopecia areata.

The V gene is TRBV6-6, the J gene TRBJ1-2, with 8 bases lining up with TRBD1. CDR1 is MNHNY, CDR2 SVGAGI, per germline (reference sequence). V was clipped by 4 bases and J by 3 bases; unmatched bases: 4. The CDR3 runs to 14 residues. The CDR3 protein is CASSSGGADYGYTF. The CDR3 bases are TGTGCCAGCAGTTCAGGGGGCGCTGACTATGGCTACACCTTC.

The chain has TRBV5-6 and TRBJ2-6, with D hard to call. Trimming took 6 bases from V and 2 from J, leaving 18 bases between them. Germline CDR1 and CDR2: SGHDT and YYEEEE. The CDR3 has 17 amino acids. Written as DNA, the CDR3 is TGTGCCAGCACCTCCGGGCCCAACCTGCCTGGGGCCAACGTCCTGACTTTC. Protein: CASTSGPNLPGANVLTF.

CDR3: CAWSVGWNTEAFF. The DNA for the CDR3 is TGTGCCTGGAGTGTCGGGTGGAACACTGAAGCTTTCTTT. The J gene is TRBJ1-1, the V gene TRBV30; no clear D gene. The CDR3 runs to 13 residues. Germline V gives CDR1 GTSNPN, CDR2 SVGIG (reference sequence). V was pared by 0 bases and J by 1 base, with 6 bases between.

The rearrangement links TRBV4-1 to TRBJ1-2, with TRBD1 as a possible D gene (6 bases). Trimming stripped 4 bases from V and 6 bases from J, with 12 bases between. The CDR3 has 13 residues. Germline V gene sequence: CDR1 MGHRA, CDR2 YSYEKL. The CDR3 here is CASSRYRVDGYTF. The CDR3, as DNA: TGCGCCAGCAGCCGGTACAGGGTTGATGGCTACACCTTC.

The rearrangement links TRBV2 to TRBJ2-3; D tentatively reads TRBD1 or TRBD2 (5 bases each). The CDR3 totals 15 residues. Per the germline V gene, CDR1 is SNHLY and CDR2 is FYNNEI. V lost 6 bases, J lost 2 bases, and 15 bases lay in between. This CDR3 is CASSVGTLDTDTQYF. CDR3 coding DNA: TGTGCCAGCAGCGTCGGGACCTTAGACACAGATACGCAGTATTTT.